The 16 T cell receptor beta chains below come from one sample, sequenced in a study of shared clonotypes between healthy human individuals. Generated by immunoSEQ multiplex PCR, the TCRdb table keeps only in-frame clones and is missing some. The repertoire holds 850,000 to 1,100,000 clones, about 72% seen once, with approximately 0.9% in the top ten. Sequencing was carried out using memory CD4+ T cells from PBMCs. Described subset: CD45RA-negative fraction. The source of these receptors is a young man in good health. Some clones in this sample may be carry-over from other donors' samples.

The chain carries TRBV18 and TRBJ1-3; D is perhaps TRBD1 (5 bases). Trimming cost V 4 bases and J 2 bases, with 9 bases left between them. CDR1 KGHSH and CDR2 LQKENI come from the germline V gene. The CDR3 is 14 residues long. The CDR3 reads CASSRDSAGNTIYF. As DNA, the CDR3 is TGTGCCAGCTCACGGGACTCCGCTGGAAACACCATATATTTT. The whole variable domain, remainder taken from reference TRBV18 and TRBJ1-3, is NAGVMQNPRHLVRRRGQEARLRCSPMKGHSHVYWYRQLPEEGLKFMVYLQKENIIDESGMPKERFSAEFPKEGPSILRIQQVVRGDSAAYFCASSRDSAGNTIYFGEGSWLTVV.

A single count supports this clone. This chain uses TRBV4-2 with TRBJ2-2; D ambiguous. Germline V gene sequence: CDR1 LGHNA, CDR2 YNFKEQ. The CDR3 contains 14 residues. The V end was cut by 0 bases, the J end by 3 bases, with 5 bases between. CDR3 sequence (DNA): TGTGCCAGCAGCCAAGATGTAGACACCGGGGAGCTGTTTTTT. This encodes CASSQDVDTGELFF.

CDR3 nucleotides: TGTGCCAGCAGTGGAGGAATAAACAGGGATCCTCGGAACGAGCAGTACTTC. Protein: CASSGGINRDPRNEQYF. This chain connects TRBV6-1 to TRBJ2-7; the D gene is possibly TRBD1 (6 bases). Germline V CDR1 and CDR2: MNHNS, SASEGT. Trimming shortened V by 4 bases and J by 5 bases, and 24 bases separated the two germline ends. This CDR3 comprises 17 residues.

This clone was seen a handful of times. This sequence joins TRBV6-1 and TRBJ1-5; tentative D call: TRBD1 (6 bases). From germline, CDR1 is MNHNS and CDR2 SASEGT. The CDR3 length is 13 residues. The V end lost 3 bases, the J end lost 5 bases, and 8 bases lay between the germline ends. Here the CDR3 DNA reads TGTGCCAGCAGTGAGGACAGATATCAGCCCCAGCATTTT. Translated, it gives CASSEDRYQPQHF.

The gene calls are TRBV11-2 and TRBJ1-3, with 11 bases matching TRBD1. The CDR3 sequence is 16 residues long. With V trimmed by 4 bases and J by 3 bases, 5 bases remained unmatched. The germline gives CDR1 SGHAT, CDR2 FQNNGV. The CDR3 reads CASSSRTGGDGNTIYF. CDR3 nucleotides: TGTGCCAGCAGCTCTCGGACAGGGGGCGATGGAAACACCATATATTTT.

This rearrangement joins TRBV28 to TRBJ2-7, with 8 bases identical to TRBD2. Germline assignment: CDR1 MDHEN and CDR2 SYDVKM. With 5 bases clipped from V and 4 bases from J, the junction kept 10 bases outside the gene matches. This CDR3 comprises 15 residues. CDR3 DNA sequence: TGTGCCAGCAGTGAACCGGGACTAGAAGGTTACGAGCAGTACTTC. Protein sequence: CASSEPGLEGYEQYF.

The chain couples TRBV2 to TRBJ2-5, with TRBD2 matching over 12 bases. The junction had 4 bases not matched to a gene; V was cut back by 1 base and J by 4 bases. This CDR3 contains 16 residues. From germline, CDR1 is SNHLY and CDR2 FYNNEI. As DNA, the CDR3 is TGTGCCAGCAGTGAAGGGACTAGCGGGATTCGAGAGACCCAGTACTTC. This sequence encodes CASSEGTSGIRETQYF.

CDR3 region: CASSLPGQWEQYF. The CDR3 bases are TGTGCCAGCAGCTTACCGGGACAGTGGGAGCAGTACTTC. This chain joins TRBV5-5 and TRBJ2-7, with 7 nucleotides matching TRBD1. The CDR3 sequence is 13 residues long. CDR1 and CDR2 from the germline V gene are SGHKS and YYEKEE (reference sequence). V shed 2 bases and J 7 bases; nucleotides not matched to a gene: 6.

As DNA, the CDR3 is TGTGCCAGCAGCTTACTCTTAAGCAATCAGCCCCAGCATTTT. Protein: CASSLLLSNQPQHF. The rearrangement uses TRBV5-6 and TRBJ1-5; D gene unclear. The CDR3 has 14 residues. Germline CDR1 and CDR2: SGHDT and YYEEEE. Trimming took off 2 bases at V and 1 base at J, with 7 bases between the two ends.

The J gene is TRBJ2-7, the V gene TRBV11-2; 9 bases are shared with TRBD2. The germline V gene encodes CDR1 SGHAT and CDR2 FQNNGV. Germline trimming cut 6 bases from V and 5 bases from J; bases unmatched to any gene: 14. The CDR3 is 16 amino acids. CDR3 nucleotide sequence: TGTGCCAGCAGACCCCGTTTAGCGGGAGTGTTCGACGAGCAGTACTTC. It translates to CASRPRLAGVFDEQYF. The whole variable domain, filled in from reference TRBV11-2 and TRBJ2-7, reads EAGVAQSPRYKIIEKRQSVAFWCNPISGHATLYWYQQILGQGPKLLIQFQNNGVVDDSQLPKDRFSAERLKGVDSTLKIQPAKLEDSAVYLCASRPRLAGVFDEQYFGPGTRLTVT.

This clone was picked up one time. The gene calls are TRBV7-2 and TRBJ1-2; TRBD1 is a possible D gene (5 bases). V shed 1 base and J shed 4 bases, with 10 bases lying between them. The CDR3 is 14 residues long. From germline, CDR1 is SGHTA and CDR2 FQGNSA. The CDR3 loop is CASSLDSGGYGYTF. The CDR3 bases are TGTGCCAGCAGCTTAGACTCCGGGGGCTATGGCTACACCTTC.

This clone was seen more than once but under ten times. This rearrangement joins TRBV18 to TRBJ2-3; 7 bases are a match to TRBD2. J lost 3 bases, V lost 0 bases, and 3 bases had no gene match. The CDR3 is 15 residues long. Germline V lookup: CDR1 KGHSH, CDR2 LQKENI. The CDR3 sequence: CASSPPAGVTDTQYF. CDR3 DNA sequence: TGTGCCAGCTCACCACCGGCGGGGGTAACAGATACGCAGTATTTT.

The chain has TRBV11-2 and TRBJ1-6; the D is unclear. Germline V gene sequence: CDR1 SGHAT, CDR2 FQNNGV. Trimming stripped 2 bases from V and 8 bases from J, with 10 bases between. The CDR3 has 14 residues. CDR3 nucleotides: TGTGCCAGCAGCTTAACGGGGAAGGATTCACCCCTCCACTTT. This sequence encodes CASSLTGKDSPLHF.

The CDR3 nucleotides read TGTGCCAGCTCACCATTCAGCTCCTACGAGCAGTACTTC. Amino acids: CASSPFSSYEQYF. The chain joins TRBV18 to TRBJ2-7; D is ambiguous. V gave up 2 bases and J gave up 0 bases, with 5 bases separating them. The germline CDR1 and CDR2 sequences are KGHSH and LQKENI. This CDR3 is built from 13 residues. Combining the CDR3 with reference TRBV18 and TRBJ2-7 gives the whole variable domain NAGVMQNPRHLVRRRGQEARLRCSPMKGHSHVYWYRQLPEEGLKFMVYLQKENIIDESGMPKERFSAEFPKEGPSILRIQQVVRGDSAAYFCASSPFSSYEQYFGPGTRLTVT.

CDR3 sequence: CASSLRLMNTGELFF. The CDR3 coding sequence is TGCGCCAGCAGCTTGCGCCTGATGAACACCGGGGAGCTGTTTTTT. The chain is built from TRBV5-1 and TRBJ2-2; unclear D gene. V dropped 1 base and J dropped 1 base, with 8 bases sitting between them. The CDR3 sequence is 15 residues long. The germline V gene encodes CDR1 SGHRS and CDR2 YFSETQ.

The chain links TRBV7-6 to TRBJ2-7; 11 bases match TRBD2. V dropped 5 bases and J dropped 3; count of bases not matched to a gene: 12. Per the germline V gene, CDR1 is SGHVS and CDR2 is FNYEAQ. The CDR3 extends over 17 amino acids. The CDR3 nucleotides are TGTGCCAGCAGCCCCTATCCCCAACTAGCGGGGGACTACGAGCAGTACTTC. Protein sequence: CASSPYPQLAGDYEQYF.